One sample yielded the 11 T cell receptor beta chains listed below, sequenced in a study of identical twins. Via MiXCR, TCRdb re-called the 5' RACE reads, giving one row per CDR3 protein. The sample includes some 500,000 distinct CDR3 sequences, 22% of them seen just once. These same records also appear under a second study, on T cells expressing NK-cell markers.

The sample taken for sequencing was CD4+ T cells sorted from blood. Source of these receptors: a woman aged 18-29 years in good health.

Only a few counts were recorded for this clonotype. The gene calls are TRBV20-1 and TRBJ1-4; TRBD1 matches 8 bases. This CDR3 is 12 amino acids long. The ends lost 2 bases at V and 8 bases at J; junction bases unmatched: 1. Germline values: CDR1 DFQATT, CDR2 SNEGSKA (reference sequence). CDR3 in DNA: TGCAGTGCTAGACAGGGGGCGGAAAAACTGTTTTTT. Protein sequence: CSARQGAEKLFF.

The chain employs TRBV6-5 and TRBJ1-5; TRBD1 matches at 7 bases. Unmatched junction bases numbered 3, after V lost 0 bases and J lost 4 bases. Germline CDR1 is MNHEY and CDR2 is SVGAGI. The CDR3 sequence is 15 residues long. The CDR3 sequence is CASSYSTGANQPQHF. The CDR3, as DNA: TGTGCCAGCAGTTACTCAACAGGGGCAAATCAGCCCCAGCATTTT.

This clonotype has a handful of counts. V usage is TRBV29-1 and J usage is TRBJ2-7; D perhaps matches TRBD1 (6 bases). CDR1 SQVTM and CDR2 ANQGSEA come from the germline V gene. Trimming pared 7 bases from V and 4 bases from J, leaving 14 bases between. This CDR3 region has 12 residues. CDR3 in amino acids: CSGLGQNYEQYF. CDR3 DNA: TGCAGCGGACTCGGACAGAATTACGAGCAGTACTTC.

This clonotype was counted only a few times. The chain combines TRBV7-9 with TRBJ2-5; tentatively, D is TRBD1 (6 bases). CDR3 length: 17 residues. Germline CDR1 reads SEHNR; CDR2 reads FQNEAQ (reference sequence). Trimming removed 2 bases at V and 2 bases at J, with 18 bases between. In nucleotides, the CDR3 is TGTGCCAGCAGCTTACGGGCTTGGACAGAAGCACAAGAGACCCAGTACTTC. Its translation: CASSLRAWTEAQETQYF.

There are a few counts of this clonotype. The chain uses TRBV7-9 and TRBJ1-4; perhaps TRBD1 as D (5 bases). V lost 6 bases and J 6 bases, leaving 14 bases between the germline ends. Germline values: CDR1 SEHNR, CDR2 FQNEAQ (reference sequence). The CDR3 contains 14 residues. The CDR3 region is CASRPGTLDEKLFF. For the CDR3, the DNA is TGTGCCAGCAGGCCCGGGACCCTAGATGAAAAACTGTTTTTT.

This clonotype was counted many times. The chain recombines TRBV6-2 or TRBV6-3 with TRBJ2-1; no clear D. The CDR3 covers 13 residues. Germline CDR1 and CDR2: MNHEY and SVGEGT. V lost 0 bases and J lost 6, with 6 bases in between. The CDR3: CASSYSGFNEQFF. The CDR3 bases are TGTGCCAGCAGTTACTCGGGCTTCAATGAGCAGTTCTTC.

This clonotype showed up just once. The chain joins TRBV5-6 to TRBJ2-1; D not certain. The CDR3 covers 14 residues. CDR1 is SGHDT and CDR2 is YYEEEE in the germline V gene. Trimming stripped 2 bases from V and 4 bases from J, with 10 bases between. The CDR3 DNA reads TGTGCCAGCAGCTTTCTCTACAGATACAATGAGCAGTTCTTC. Its translation: CASSFLYRYNEQFF.

This clonotype has just a few counts. This sequence joins TRBV5-1 and TRBJ2-1; 9 positions match TRBD1. CDR1 is SGHRS, CDR2 YFSETQ, per germline. CDR3 length equals 16 residues. Trimming at V came to 4 bases and at J to 7 bases, leaving 12 bases not matched to a gene. The CDR3: CASSPKIGTGNNEQFF. Written as DNA, the CDR3 is TGCGCCAGCAGCCCCAAGATCGGGACAGGGAATAATGAGCAGTTCTTC.

The chain carries TRBV10-3 and TRBJ2-1; TRBD2 aligns across 8 bases. With 6 bases clipped from V and 2 bases from J, the junction kept 6 bases outside the gene matches. The CDR3 has 15 amino acids. Germline V gene sequence: CDR1 ENHRY, CDR2 SYGVKD. CDR3 amino acids: CAISPQLAAYNEQFF. CDR3 DNA sequence: TGTGCCATCAGCCCCCAACTAGCGGCCTACAATGAGCAGTTCTTC.

This clonotype came up many times. The chain couples TRBV12-3 or TRBV12-4 to TRBJ2-1; 11 nucleotides match TRBD2. The trim removed 6 bases at V and 0 bases at J, leaving 4 bases unmatched. CDR3 length: 16 residues. This chain's CDR3 is CASSSLAGGSYNEQFF. CDR3 DNA sequence: TGTGCCAGCAGCTCTCTAGCGGGGGGCTCCTACAATGAGCAGTTCTTC.

The V call is TRBV9, the J call TRBJ2-3, with TRBD2 identical over 13 bases. CDR3 length: 17 residues. Germline assignment: CDR1 SGDLS and CDR2 YYNGEE. The ends lost 4 bases at V and 0 bases at J; junction bases unmatched: 5. CDR3: CASSPGLAGASTDTQYF. CDR3 DNA sequence: TGTGCCAGCAGCCCAGGACTAGCGGGGGCCAGCACAGATACGCAGTATTTT.